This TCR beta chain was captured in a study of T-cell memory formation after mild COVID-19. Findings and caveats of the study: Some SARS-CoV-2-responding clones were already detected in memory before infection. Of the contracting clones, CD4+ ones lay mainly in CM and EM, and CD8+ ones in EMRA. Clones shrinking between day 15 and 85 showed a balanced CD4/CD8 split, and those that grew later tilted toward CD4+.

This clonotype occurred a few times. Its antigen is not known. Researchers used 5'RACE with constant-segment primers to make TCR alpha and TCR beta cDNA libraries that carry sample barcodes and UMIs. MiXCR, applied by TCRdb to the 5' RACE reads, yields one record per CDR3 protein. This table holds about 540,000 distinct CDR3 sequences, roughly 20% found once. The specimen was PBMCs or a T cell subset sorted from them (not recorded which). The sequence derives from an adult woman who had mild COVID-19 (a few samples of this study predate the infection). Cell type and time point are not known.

CDR3 sequence (DNA): TGTGCCAGCAGGATGGACAGGGCTGGGGCCAACGTCCTGACTTTC. Its translation: CASRMDRAGANVLTF. V gene TRBV6-6 combines with J gene TRBJ2-6; 8 bases agree with TRBD1. After removal of 6 bases from V and 2 bases from J, the junction contained 3 bases not matched to a gene. The germline V gene encodes CDR1 MNHNY and CDR2 SVGAGI (reference sequence). The CDR3 extends over 15 amino acids.